This T cell receptor beta chain was captured in a study of T cell responses to AZD1222 COVID-19 vaccine. Broader study findings: Targets within unmutated variant regions were reportedly found for nearly half of spike-specific TCRs.

A word on this clone: Antigen specificity is unknown.

This CDR3 has 13 amino acids. Germline CDR1 reads SGHRS; CDR2 reads YFSETQ. Trimming took 4 bases from V and 3 from J, leaving 8 bases between them. TCRdb keeps only in-frame clones here, not all; method: immunoSEQ multiplex PCR. The sample lists more than 110,000 clones, roughly 90% occurring once. The sequenced sample was peripheral blood, obtained on day 0 of AZD1222 vaccination. The source is an adult in good health. The chain combines TRBV5-1 with TRBJ1-5; the D is unclear. DNA of the CDR3: TGCGCCAGCAGCCCCGAACCCAATCAGCCCCAGCATTTT. Protein sequence: CASSPEPNQPQHF.